This T cell receptor (beta chain) stems from a study of blood T cell repertoires in COVID-19. Study-wide context: The samples span acute and convalescent COVID-19 from the United States, Italy and Spain. Sources were T cells, B-cell-depleted T cells, or PBMCs; the material itself was cDNA or gDNA.

This CDR3 contains 15 residues. Germline V gene data show CDR1 as SGHRS and CDR2 as YFSETQ. With V trimmed by 4 bases and J by 2 bases, 4 bases remained unmatched. As handled by the study authors: Scientists estimated how many nucleated cells there were by amplifying reference gene primers. Measured with immunoSEQ multiplex PCR; TCRdb has only the in-frame clones, and not every one. D and trimming were read from the DNA, whereas the V and J calls and clone size are those reported in that table. The data contain about 170,000 clones, more than 60% of them seen just once; the ten biggest clones take up around 3%.

The chain links TRBV5-1 to TRBJ2-7; 12 nucleotides align to TRBD2. Sample: peripheral blood. This clonotype was sampled from a man in his 70s with acute or convalescent COVID-19. The CDR3 loop is CASSTGLAGPYEQYF. In DNA, the CDR3 is TGCGCCAGCAGCACCGGACTAGCGGGACCCTACGAGCAGTACTTC. The entire variable domain, with the rest obtained from reference TRBV5-1 and TRBJ2-7, is as follows: KAGVTQTPRYLIKTRGQQVTLSCSPISGHRSVSWYQQTPGQGLQFLFEYFSETQRNKGNFPGRFSGRQFSNSRSEMNVSTLELGDSALYLCASSTGLAGPYEQYFGPGTRLTVT.